This entry lists 26 T cell receptor beta chains sequenced from one sample in a study of cytomegalovirus exposure and HLA in healthy donors. The PCR contained 60 Vbeta and 13 Jbeta primers. The repertoire was sequenced with immunoSEQ multiplex PCR; TCRdb's copy has only in-frame clones and lacks some. Seen in this sample are 130,000 or so clones; the ten most common clones hold about 1.6%. The sequencing input was PBMCs. All receptors come from a woman between 40 and 50 years old in good health and CMV-seronegative.

This chain links TRBV15 with TRBJ2-7; D remains unclear. CDR3 length: 14 amino acids. With 1 base removed from V and 6 bases from J, the gap between germline ends came to 13 bases. Per germline, CDR1 LNHNV and CDR2 YYDKDF (reference sequence). CDR3 bases: TGTGCCACCAGCAGAGTCTCCGACTTCCGCGAGCAGTACGTC. Protein sequence: CATSRVSDFREQYV.

V and J are TRBV19 and TRBJ2-6; TRBD1 matches 12 bases. This CDR3 region has 17 residues. The germline gives CDR1 LNHDA, CDR2 SQIVND (reference sequence). The trim removed 6 bases at V and 2 bases at J, leaving 5 bases unmatched. CDR3 amino acids: CASSKGQGAAGANVLTF. The CDR3 DNA follows: TGTGCCAGTAGCAAGGGACAGGGGGCGGCTGGGGCCAACGTCCTGACTTTC. Using reference TRBV19 and TRBJ2-6 for the parts outside the CDR3, the full variable domain is DGGITQSPKYLFRKEGQNVTLSCEQNLNHDAMYWYRQDPGQGLRLIYYSQIVNDFQKGDIAEGYSVSREKKESFPLTVTSAQKNPTAFYLCASSKGQGAAGANVLTFGAGSRLTVL.

J is TRBJ1-1 and V is TRBV18; 8 bases fit TRBD1. The V and J ends lost 6 bases and 6 bases, in that order; junction bases with no gene match: 6. Per the germline V gene, CDR1 is KGHSH and CDR2 is LQKENI. This CDR3 is 13 amino acids long. The CDR3 here is CASSLTGGAEAFF. As DNA, the CDR3 is TGTGCCAGCTCTCTTACAGGGGGAGCTGAAGCTTTCTTT.

J is TRBJ2-7 and V is TRBV7-8, with D maybe TRBD2 (5 bases). Germline CDR1 and CDR2: SGHVS and FQNEAQ. The V end lost 1 base, the J end lost 2 bases, and 15 bases lay between the germline ends. This CDR3 comprises 16 residues. The CDR3 here is CASSLVAGGSPYEQYF. DNA for the CDR3: TGTGCCAGCAGCTTAGTTGCAGGAGGTTCGCCCTACGAGCAGTACTTC.

The chain combines TRBV6-4 with TRBJ2-3; 11 bases are a match to TRBD2. The CDR3 is 17 residues long. The V segment lost 2 bases and the J segment 2 bases; nucleotides outside the gene matches: 6. CDR1 is MRHNA and CDR2 is SNTAGT in the germline V gene. Written as DNA, the CDR3 is TGTGCCAGCAGTGACGGCCCTAGCGGGGGGATCACAGATACGCAGTATTTT. It is translated as CASSDGPSGGITDTQYF.

The V gene is TRBV4-1, the J gene TRBJ2-5; D is undetermined. Between the trimmed V and J ends, which lost 1 base and 1 base, there was a span of 10 bases. The CDR3 spans 15 residues. From germline, CDR1 is MGHRA and CDR2 YSYEKL. CDR3: CASSQVAASQETQYF. CDR3 nucleotides: TGCGCCAGCAGCCAAGTTGCCGCCAGCCAAGAGACCCAGTACTTC.

A note on this clone: This sample also contains other DNA sequences that code for the same CDR3. The chain couples TRBV5-1 to TRBJ1-1, with a possible D match to TRBD1 (5 bases). The CDR3 loop spans 13 amino acids. In germline, CDR1 is SGHRS, CDR2 YFSETQ. Trimming took 4 bases from V and 4 from J, leaving 11 bases between them. The DNA for the CDR3 is TGCGCCAGCAGCGTTACCGGGGGCACTGAAGCTTTCTTT. This codes for CASSVTGGTEAFF. Supplemented by reference TRBV5-1 and TRBJ1-1, the full variable domain reads KAGVTQTPRYLIKTRGQQVTLSCSPISGHRSVSWYQQTPGQGLQFLFEYFSETQRNKGNFPGRFSGRQFSNSRSEMNVSTLELGDSALYLCASSVTGGTEAFFGQGTRLTVV.

This sequence joins TRBV28 and TRBJ1-1; D gene uncertain. V lost 6 bases and J lost 4, with 12 bases in between. Per germline, CDR1 MDHEN and CDR2 SYDVKM. This CDR3 region has 13 residues. As DNA, the CDR3 is TGTGCCAGCAGCCAATTGGGCCCCACTGAAGCTTTCTTT. As protein: CASSQLGPTEAFF.

The chain is built from TRBV7-2 and TRBJ1-5; D not resolved. CDR1 is SGHTA, CDR2 FQGNSA, per germline. This CDR3 spans 15 amino acids. V dropped 2 bases and J dropped 3 bases, with 11 bases sitting between them. The CDR3 DNA follows: TGTGCCAGCAGCTTATCCCTCCTCTCCAATCAGCCCCAGCATTTT. Translated: CASSLSLLSNQPQHF.

V is TRBV4-1 and J is TRBJ2-1; 13 bases line up with TRBD2. This CDR3 has 15 amino acids. CDR1 and CDR2 from the germline V gene are MGHRA and YSYEKL. The ends lost 6 bases at V and 8 bases at J; junction bases unmatched: 7. The CDR3 DNA follows: TGCGCCAGCAGTGGACTAGCGGGGGCCGGATATGAGCAGTTCTTC. Translating gives CASSGLAGAGYEQFF.

V usage is TRBV5-1 and J usage is TRBJ1-1; possible D gene TRBD1, 5 bases. The CDR3 runs to 16 residues. V was trimmed by 1 base and J by 1 base, leaving 14 bases between them. Per the germline V gene, CDR1 is SGHRS and CDR2 is YFSETQ. The CDR3 DNA sequence: TGCGCCAGCAGCTTGCAATTGGGGACTGCGAACACTGAAGCTTTCTTT. The encoded protein is CASSLQLGTANTEAFF.

J is TRBJ1-1 and V is TRBV7-9, with D uncertain. V dropped 5 bases and J dropped 5 bases, with 6 bases sitting between them. Per the germline V gene, CDR1 is SEHNR and CDR2 is FQNEAQ (reference sequence). CDR3 length equals 11 residues. The CDR3 nucleotides read TGTGCCAGCAGCAGAGGGACTGAAGCTTTCTTT. It yields the protein CASSRGTEAFF.

The chain joins TRBV9 to TRBJ2-1, with a tentative D call TRBD1 (6 bases). Trimming cost V 3 bases and J 7 bases, with 14 bases left between them. CDR3 length: 14 amino acids. Per the germline V gene, CDR1 is SGDLS and CDR2 is YYNGEE. The CDR3 spells CASSGFGQTNEQFF. The DNA for the CDR3 is TGTGCCAGCAGCGGGTTCGGACAGACTAATGAGCAGTTCTTC.

The V and J genes are TRBV6-5 and TRBJ1-6; tentative D call: TRBD1 (5 bases). Trimming took off 6 bases at V and 9 bases at J, with 18 bases between the two ends. CDR1 and CDR2 from the germline V gene are MNHEY and SVGAGI. The CDR3 runs 15 residues. The CDR3 loop is CASSPKGEGASPLHF. The CDR3, as DNA: TGTGCCAGCAGCCCTAAAGGGGAAGGGGCTTCACCCCTCCACTTT.

The chain's CDR3 is CASRLGGANLFSGANVLTF. In nucleotides, the CDR3 is TGTGCCAGCCGCCTTGGAGGGGCCAACCTTTTCTCTGGGGCCAACGTCCTGACTTTC. The genes are TRBV2 and TRBJ2-6; maybe TRBD2 (6 bases). V lost 8 bases to trimming and J lost 0 bases, with 23 bases between them. From germline, CDR1 is SNHLY and CDR2 FYNNEI. This CDR3 spans 19 amino acids.

The chain carries TRBV6-5 and TRBJ2-4; 11 bases line up with TRBD2. This CDR3 has 15 amino acids. Germline lookup yields CDR1 MNHEY and CDR2 SVGAGI. The J segment lost 7 bases and the V segment lost 6 bases, leaving 8 bases of the junction unmatched. The CDR3 DNA is TGTGCCAGCAGCCGGAATAGCGGGGGGGTTAACATTCAGTACTTC. Amino acid sequence: CASSRNSGGVNIQYF.

V usage is TRBV20-1 and J usage is TRBJ1-1; TRBD1 is a possible D gene (5 bases). Germline CDR1 and CDR2: DFQATT and SNEGSKA (reference sequence). The V end was cut by 5 bases, the J end by 9 bases, with 10 bases between. The CDR3 has 10 amino acids. The CDR3 DNA follows: TGCAGTGCTCAAGGACAAAAAGCTTTCTTT. This sequence encodes CSAQGQKAFF.

The chain links TRBV11-2 to TRBJ2-3; 7 nucleotides align to TRBD2. The V and J ends lost 0 bases and 0 bases, in that order; junction bases with no gene match: 3. CDR1 and CDR2 from the germline V gene are SGHAT and FQNNGV. The CDR3 is 16 amino acids. CDR3 protein: CASSLDIAGSTDTQYF. The DNA for the CDR3 is TGTGCCAGCAGCTTAGATATAGCGGGCAGCACAGATACGCAGTATTTT.

The V call is TRBV5-4, the J call TRBJ2-5, with D possibly being TRBD2 (6 bases). Germline V lookup: CDR1 SGHNT, CDR2 YYREEE (reference sequence). The V and J ends lost 0 bases and 4 bases respectively, with 10 bases between them. The CDR3 loop spans 14 amino acids. CDR3 residues: CASSLGGVRETQYF. As DNA, the CDR3 is TGTGCCAGCAGCTTGGGCGGGGTCCGAGAGACCCAGTACTTC.

The chain has TRBV7-9 and TRBJ2-2, with 7 bases aligning to TRBD1. The V segment lost 4 bases and the J segment 1 base; nucleotides outside the gene matches: 3. The CDR3 is 15 residues long. Germline values: CDR1 SEHNR, CDR2 FQNEAQ (reference sequence). DNA of the CDR3: TGTGCCAGCAGCTACCGACAGGGGAACACCGGGGAGCTGTTTTTT. This sequence encodes CASSYRQGNTGELFF.

The chain is built from TRBV11-3 and TRBJ2-3, with a tentative D call TRBD1 (6 bases). Germline lookup yields CDR1 SGHNT and CDR2 YENEEA. This CDR3 contains 16 residues. The V end was cut by 5 bases, the J end by 0 bases, with 15 bases between. CDR3 loop: CASSKTPGTSTDTQYF. CDR3 bases: TGTGCCAGCAGCAAAACCCCGGGGACAAGCACAGATACGCAGTATTTT.

V usage is TRBV5-1 and J usage is TRBJ1-1; D is unclear. V lost 6 bases to trimming and J lost 4 bases, with 16 bases between them. The V gene's germline CDR1 is SGHRS and CDR2 YFSETQ. The length of the CDR3 is 14 residues. The CDR3: CASTTSGRSTEAFF. As DNA, the CDR3 is TGCGCCAGCACCACCTCCGGGAGGAGCACTGAAGCTTTCTTT.

CDR3 amino acids: CASSAGGSGLAVPDTQYF. CDR3 DNA: TGTGCCAGCAGTGCAGGGGGTTCGGGACTAGCGGTCCCAGATACGCAGTATTTT. The rearrangement links TRBV6-1 to TRBJ2-3, with 11 nucleotides matching TRBD2. The CDR3 consists of 18 residues. Germline V lookup: CDR1 MNHNS, CDR2 SASEGT. Trimming removed 4 bases from V and 4 bases from J; junction bases left unmatched: 13.

This chain links TRBV28 with TRBJ2-7; D uncertain. The CDR3 totals 14 residues. Per the germline V gene, CDR1 is MDHEN and CDR2 is SYDVKM. Trimming shortened V by 3 bases and J by 6 bases, and 15 bases separated the two germline ends. CDR3 coding DNA: TGTGCCAGCAGTTTGAGTTCCGGAGACGGCGAGCAGTACGTC. This encodes CASSLSSGDGEQYV.

V and J are TRBV5-4 and TRBJ1-3, with a weak D call TRBD1 (6 bases). The V end was cut by 4 bases, the J end by 0 bases, with 14 bases between. Germline V gene sequence: CDR1 SGHNT, CDR2 YYREEE (reference sequence). The CDR3 runs 16 residues. This CDR3 is CASSPDRIYSGNTIYF. The DNA for the CDR3 is TGTGCCAGCAGCCCCGACAGGATATACTCTGGAAACACCATATATTTT.

The V gene is TRBV4-3, the J gene TRBJ2-2; D remains ambiguous. The CDR3 length is 16 residues. V lost 3 bases and J 3 bases, leaving 14 bases between the germline ends. The germline CDR1 and CDR2 sequences are LGHNA and YSLEER. The CDR3 bases are TGCGCCAGCAGCCAGGATAAGACAACGGACACCGGGGAGCTGTTTTTT. This sequence encodes CASSQDKTTDTGELFF.